This is a list of T cell receptor beta chains from one sample in a study of blood T cell repertoires in COVID-19. Produced via immunoSEQ multiplex PCR; TCRdb's table is partial and in-frame only. This sample has about 120,000 clones, with approximately 80% found just once. Sequenced: peripheral blood. The origin of the receptors is a human donor in a cohort sampled during active COVID-19. Both conserved end residues are part of each CDR3. The D gene is left open where the match is weak. The size of a clone is reported for some rows only, either as once, few or many, or as a class for expanded clones.

>TRBV7-2|NA|TRBJ2-5|NA
TGTGCCAGCAGCCCGCGTCGAGGCGGCCAAGAGACCCAGTACTTC
CASSPRRGGQETQYF
>TRBV6-6|once|TRBJ1-1|NA
TGTGCCAGCAGTTACCAGGGTAACGCTGAAGCTTTCTTT
CASSYQGNAEAFF
>TRBV4-3|NA|TRBJ1-3|NA
TGCGCCAGCAGCCCGAGGAGGTGGGAACCCTCTGGAAACACCATATATTTT
CASSPRRWEPSGNTIYF
>TRBV6-6|NA|TRBJ2-1|TRBD2
TGTGCCAGCAGCTCCCTGGGGAGGGGTGGAAATGAGCAGTTCTTC
CASSSLGRGGNEQFF
>TRBV7-2|NA|TRBJ2-7|TRBD1
TGTGCCAGCAGCTTAATCGGACAGGGGTCGGACGAGCAGTACTTC
CASSLIGQGSDEQYF
>TRBV7-9|NA|TRBJ1-2|TRBD1
TGTGCCAGCAGCTTGGGACAGGGGAACTATGGCTACACCTTC
CASSLGQGNYGYTF
>TRBV5-1|NA|TRBJ2-1|NA
TGCGCCAGCAGCTTAGTTAGTAGCCAGGGATACAATGAGCAGTTCTTC
CASSLVSSQGYNEQFF
>TRBV7-2|NA|TRBJ2-7|NA
TGTGCCAGCAGCCCCAGCGGGCTCTACGAGCAGTACTTC
CASSPSGLYEQYF
>TRBV7-2|once|TRBJ1-1|NA
TGTGCCAGCAGCGCCCAAGGGGGTTTTATGAACACTGAAGCTTTCTTT
CASSAQGGFMNTEAFF
>TRBV28|NA|TRBJ2-1|NA
TGTGCCAGCAGTTCCCCAGGTGCCAGGGGCCACAATGAGCAGTTCTTC
CASSSPGARGHNEQFF
>TRBV19|NA|TRBJ2-3|TRBD1
TGTGCCAGTAGTCTATCTCTGGACAGGGTCACAGATACGCAGTATTTT
CASSLSLDRVTDTQYF
>TRBV3-1/TRBV3-2|NA|TRBJ2-7|NA
TGTGCCAGCAGCCCTTTGGCAGGGTCCTACGAGCAGTACTTC
CASSPLAGSYEQYF
>TRBV18|NA|TRBJ2-3|TRBD2
TGTGCCAGCTCGCCCCTAGCGGGGGCGGATGATACGCAGTATTTT
CASSPLAGADDTQYF
>TRBV9|NA|TRBJ2-2|NA
TGTGCCAGCAGGAGAACCGACACCGGGGAGCTGTTTTTT
CASRRTDTGELFF
>TRBV29-1|NA|TRBJ1-2|NA
TGCAGCGTTGTTCCGGTTACTAACTATGGCTACACCTTC
CSVVPVTNYGYTF
>TRBV6-5|NA|TRBJ1-1|NA
TGTGCCAGCAGGCTCTACGCGGACACTGAAGCTTTCTTT
CASRLYADTEAFF
>TRBV6-1|NA|TRBJ2-7|TRBD1
TGTGCCAGCAGTGAAGGTGGGACAGCAGCCTCCGAGCAGTACTTC
CASSEGGTAASEQYF
>TRBV5-1|NA|TRBJ2-1|TRBD2
TGCGCCAGCCTTACTAGCGGGGGCGCCTCCTACAATGAGCAGTTCTTC
CASLTSGGASYNEQFF
>TRBV5-6|NA|TRBJ1-3|NA
TGTGCCAGCAGCTTGGGCAGGGTTGGAAACACCATATATTTT
CASSLGRVGNTIYF
>TRBV28|few|TRBJ1-3|NA
TGTGCCAGCAGCGTACAGGGAGAAGGAAACACCATATATTTT
CASSVQGEGNTIYF
>TRBV7-8|NA|TRBJ2-6|TRBD1
TGTGCCAGCAGCTTATCGCCCCAGGGGGCTGGTGGGGCCAACGTCCTGACTTTC
CASSLSPQGAGGANVLTF
>TRBV10-3|NA|TRBJ2-3|NA
TGTGCCATCAGTGAGTCAGTTGACAGCTCAGATACGCAGTATTTT
CAISESVDSSDTQYF
>TRBV10-3|NA|TRBJ1-2|NA
TGTGCCATCAGTGGAACCCTACAGGACTATGGCTACACCTTC
CAISGTLQDYGYTF
>TRBV7-2|NA|TRBJ1-6|NA
TGTGCCAGCACAGCCACCTTGGGCGCCTATAATTCACCCCTCCACTTT
CASTATLGAYNSPLHF
>TRBV11-2|NA|TRBJ2-7|NA
TGTGCCAGCAGCTTAGTCGAGACACTGCAGTACTTC
CASSLVETLQYF
>TRBV5-6|NA|TRBJ2-7|TRBD1
TGTGCCAGCAGCTTAGGGACAGTCGGCGAGCAGTACTTC
CASSLGTVGEQYF
>TRBV3-1/TRBV3-2|NA|TRBJ2-1|NA
TGTGCCAGCAGCCTACTACTGGGGGCAGGGGATGAGCAGTTCTTC
CASSLLLGAGDEQFF
>TRBV5-6|NA|TRBJ2-5|TRBD2
TGTGCCAGCAGCCCCCCTAGCGGGGGTAGTCAAGAGACCCAGTACTTC
CASSPPSGGSQETQYF
>TRBV5-4|NA|TRBJ2-1|NA
TGTGCCAGCAGCCCCGGGAACCCCCCCAATGAGCAGTTCTTC
CASSPGNPPNEQFF
>TRBV11-2|NA|TRBJ2-5|TRBD1
TGTGCCAGCAGCTGGGGACAGGGTGAGGAGACCCAGTACTTC
CASSWGQGEETQYF
>TRBV3-1/TRBV3-2|NA|TRBJ2-2|TRBD1
TGTGCCAGCAGCCAAGAAAGGACAGGGAGAACCGGGGAGCTGTTTTTT
CASSQERTGRTGELFF
>TRBV7-8|few|TRBJ2-1|TRBD2
TGTGCCAGCAGCCATTCGGGGGGGCCCTCCTACAATGAGCAGTTCTTC
CASSHSGGPSYNEQFF
>TRBV18|NA|TRBJ1-2|TRBD1
TGTGCCAGCTCACGGGACAGAGATGGCTACACCTTC
CASSRDRDGYTF
>TRBV5-1|NA|TRBJ2-1|TRBD2
TGCGCCAGCAGCTTTTCGGGGGGAACCTACAATGAGCAGTTCTTC
CASSFSGGTYNEQFF
>TRBV10-3|NA|TRBJ2-1|NA
TGTGCCATCAGGGGGGGGCAGGGAAGGACCTGGGACAATGAGCAGTTCTTC
CAIRGGQGRTWDNEQFF
>TRBV7-2|NA|TRBJ1-2|TRBD1
TGTGCCAGCAGCTTACCGGGACAGGGAACGGGTGGCTACACCTTC
CASSLPGQGTGGYTF
>TRBV4-1|NA|TRBJ2-3|TRBD2
TGCGCCAGCGGCTTAGGAGCGGGGGGGGGCACAGATACGCAGTATTTT
CASGLGAGGGTDTQYF
>TRBV6-5|NA|TRBJ1-3|NA
TGTGCCACGGAGGATTTTTTGGACACCATATATTTT
CATEDFLDTIYF
>TRBV19|few|TRBJ2-7|NA
TGTGCCAGCTGGGGGGACCCTATCCTCTACGAGCAGTACTTC
CASWGDPILYEQYF
>TRBV7-2|NA|TRBJ1-1|NA
TGTGCCAGCAGCTTAGCGGGGGGGGTGACTTTCTTT
CASSLAGGVTFF
>TRBV3-1/TRBV3-2|NA|TRBJ2-7|TRBD2
TGTGCCAGCAGCCAAGCGCCTAGCGGATGGGACGAGCAGTACTTC
CASSQAPSGWDEQYF
>TRBV7-7|NA|TRBJ2-5|NA
TGTGCCAGCAGCCCATACAAGGGGTACCAAGAGACCCAGTACTTC
CASSPYKGYQETQYF
>TRBV6-5|NA|TRBJ2-7|NA
TGTGCCAGCAGTTACACGGAGGGGGGGGAGCAGTACTTC
CASSYTEGGEQYF
>TRBV7-9|NA|TRBJ1-4|NA
TGTGCCAGCAGCCTTAGCCGGGGAAACTATAATGAAAAACTGTTTTTT
CASSLSRGNYNEKLFF
>TRBV15|NA|TRBJ2-7|TRBD1
TGTGCCACCAGCAGACACAGGGACAGCACCTACGAGCAGTACTTC
CATSRHRDSTYEQYF
>TRBV18|NA|TRBJ2-7|NA
TGTGCCAGTCTCCAGGACAGCAGCTCCTACGAGCAGTACTTC
CASLQDSSSYEQYF
>TRBV19|NA|TRBJ1-1|TRBD1
TGTGCCAGTAGTATAGTCCCAGGGGGGACTGAAGCTTTCTTT
CASSIVPGGTEAFF
>TRBV10-2|NA|TRBJ1-1|TRBD1
TGCGCCAGCAGTGAGGACAGGGGGCATAAGGACACTGAAGCTTTCTTT
CASSEDRGHKDTEAFF
>TRBV5-1|NA|TRBJ2-2|TRBD1
TGCGCCAGCAGCCTCGGACAGGGACCAGTGAAGGCCGGGGAGCTGTTTTTT
CASSLGQGPVKAGELFF
>TRBV7-7|NA|TRBJ2-1|NA
TGTGCCAGCAGCTCAGGGTCTGATAATGAGCAGTTCTTC
CASSSGSDNEQFF
>TRBV7-2|NA|TRBJ1-2|NA
TGTGCCAGCAGACAGGGCCATGGCTACACCTTC
CASRQGHGYTF
>TRBV7-2|NA|TRBJ1-1|TRBD1
TGTGCCAGCAGCCTACAGACAGGGGGCAGCACTGAAGCTTTCTTT
CASSLQTGGSTEAFF